These 11 T cell receptor beta chains were sequenced from one sample in a study of shared clonotypes between healthy human individuals. CD8 cells classed as naive were CD45RO-negative and positively selected for CCR7, excluding terminally differentiated effector memory CD45RA+ cells. The protocol was immunoSEQ multiplex PCR, while the TCRdb copy is restricted to in-frame clones and leaves out a portion. Among 1.5 million to 2.5 million clones listed, about 95% were seen once. The sequenced sample consisted of naive CD8+ T cells sorted from blood. All receptors come from a man in his late teens or twenties in good health.

This chain uses TRBV7-8 with TRBJ2-2; D might be TRBD1 or TRBD2, each matching 5 bases. The CDR3 consists of 18 residues. V dropped 3 bases and J dropped 0 bases, with 17 bases sitting between them. The germline gives CDR1 SGHVS, CDR2 FQNEAQ. In DNA, the CDR3 is TGTGCCAGCAGCTTTCCGTCCGGGGCAGAGACGAACACCGGGGAGCTGTTTTTT. Its protein product is CASSFPSGAETNTGELFF.

With regard to this clone: This sample includes further DNA sequences coding for the same CDR3. This sequence joins TRBV2 and TRBJ2-7; 7 bases fit TRBD1. V gave up 6 bases and J gave up 0 bases; unmatched junction bases: 2. The CDR3 consists of 13 residues. In germline, CDR1 is SNHLY, CDR2 FYNNEI. CDR3 amino acids: CASSGDSSYEQYF. CDR3 bases: TGTGCCAGCAGCGGGGACAGCTCCTACGAGCAGTACTTC.

CDR3 amino acids: CASFTGTSRNYGYTF. The DNA for the CDR3 is TGTGCCAGCTTCACAGGGACTTCTCGGAACTATGGCTACACCTTC. The chain couples TRBV7-9 to TRBJ1-2; D is possibly TRBD1 (6 bases). CDR1 SEHNR and CDR2 FQNEAQ come from the germline V gene (reference sequence). With 8 bases removed from V and 2 bases from J, the gap between germline ends came to 18 bases. CDR3 size: 15 residues. Together with reference TRBV7-9 and TRBJ1-2, the CDR3 gives the full variable domain: DTGVSQNPRHKITKRGQNVTFRCDPISEHNRLYWYRQTLGQGPEFLTYFQNEAQLEKSRLLSDRFSAERPKGSFSTLEIQRTEQGDSAMYLCASFTGTSRNYGYTFGSGTRLTVV.

The table lists this clone with a count of one. The rearrangement uses TRBV13 and TRBJ2-5; D is perhaps TRBD2 (6 bases). The germline CDR1 and CDR2 sequences are PRHDT and FYEKMQ (reference sequence). The CDR3 is 15 residues long. V was cut by 6 bases and J by 0 bases, with 14 bases left in between. This CDR3 is CASRPPPSDQETQYF. CDR3 nucleotides: TGTGCCAGCAGGCCCCCACCTAGCGACCAAGAGACCCAGTACTTC.

The CDR3 DNA sequence: TGTGCCAGCAGTTTACGGACAGGGGCCGGGGAGCTGTTTTTT. Translated: CASSLRTGAGELFF. J is TRBJ2-2 and V is TRBV28; 9 bases map to TRBD1. The V gene's germline CDR1 is MDHEN and CDR2 SYDVKM. CDR3 length: 14 residues. V lost 2 bases, J lost 6 bases, and 1 base stayed unmatched.

V is TRBV30 and J is TRBJ2-5, with D unresolved. Germline CDR1 GTSNPN, CDR2 SVGIG (reference sequence). CDR3 size: 14 residues. Trimming took off 5 bases at V and 1 base at J, with 14 bases between the two ends. Here the CDR3 reads CAWYRVASQETQYF. The CDR3 DNA sequence: TGTGCCTGGTACCGGGTAGCCAGCCAAGAGACCCAGTACTTC. Using reference TRBV30 and TRBJ2-5 for the parts outside the CDR3, the full variable domain is SQTIHQWPATLVQPVGSPLSLECTVEGTSNPNLYWYRQAAGRGLQLLFYSVGIGQISSEVPQNLSASRPQDRQFILSSKKLLLSDSGFYLCAWYRVASQETQYFGPGTRLLVL.

The J gene is TRBJ2-7, the V gene TRBV7-9; 8 bases agree with TRBD1. CDR3 length: 17 amino acids. The V gene end was trimmed by 3 bases and the J gene end by 2 bases; junction bases not matched to a gene: 12. CDR1 SEHNR and CDR2 FQNEAQ come from the germline V gene (reference sequence). The CDR3 region has the DNA TGTGCCAGCAGCTTGCAAGCTGGACAGGGCGCTACCTACGAGCAGTACTTC. Protein product: CASSLQAGQGATYEQYF. The full variable domain, in which reference TRBV7-9 and TRBJ2-7 provide the parts outside the CDR3, is DTGVSQNPRHKITKRGQNVTFRCDPISEHNRLYWYRQTLGQGPEFLTYFQNEAQLEKSRLLSDRFSAERPKGSFSTLEIQRTEQGDSAMYLCASSLQAGQGATYEQYFGPGTRLTVT.

The J gene is TRBJ2-2, the V gene TRBV7-9, with 10 bases lining up with TRBD1. Germline-derived CDR1 and CDR2 are SEHNR and FQNEAQ (reference sequence). This CDR3 spans 16 amino acids. The ends lost 5 bases at V and 3 bases at J; junction bases unmatched: 6. The DNA for the CDR3 is TGTGCCAGCAGCCCCCGGGACAGGGGTCACACCGGGGAGCTGTTTTTT. This sequence encodes CASSPRDRGHTGELFF. The full variable domain, in which reference TRBV7-9 and TRBJ2-2 provide the parts outside the CDR3, is DTGVSQNPRHKITKRGQNVTFRCDPISEHNRLYWYRQTLGQGPEFLTYFQNEAQLEKSRLLSDRFSAERPKGSFSTLEIQRTEQGDSAMYLCASSPRDRGHTGELFFGEGSRLTVL.

CDR3 in DNA: TGTGCCTGGAATAGTTTGGCTGGTGAGCAGTTCTTC. Its translation: CAWNSLAGEQFF. J is TRBJ2-1 and V is TRBV30; D uncertain. V lost 4 bases and J lost 9, with 13 bases in between. CDR1 is GTSNPN, CDR2 SVGIG, per germline (reference sequence). CDR3 length equals 12 residues.

This CDR3 is CASSPLAGGVNEQFF. The CDR3 region has the DNA TGTGCCAGCAGCCCTCTAGCGGGGGGGGTCAATGAGCAGTTCTTC. The chain combines TRBV13 with TRBJ2-1, with 12 bases matching TRBD2. Germline-derived CDR1 and CDR2 are PRHDT and FYEKMQ (reference sequence). With 5 bases clipped from V and 6 bases from J, the junction kept 5 bases outside the gene matches. CDR3 length equals 15 residues.

The chain uses TRBV5-4 and TRBJ2-3; maybe TRBD1 (6 bases). Trimming removed 5 bases from V and 1 base from J, with 14 bases in between. The CDR3 has 15 residues. The V gene's germline CDR1 is SGHNT and CDR2 YYREEE (reference sequence). CDR3 sequence (DNA): TGTGCCAGCAGTCAGGCACAGGGACGCACAGATACGCAGTATTTT. Its translation is CASSQAQGRTDTQYF. The full variable domain, its missing parts supplied by reference TRBV5-4 and TRBJ2-3, is ETGVTQSPTHLIKTRGQQVTLRCSSQSGHNTVSWYQQALGQGPQFIFQYYREEENGRGNFPPRFSGLQFPNYSSELNVNALELDDSALYLCASSQAQGRTDTQYFGPGTRLTVL.